This is a list of T cell receptor beta chains from one sample in a study of Ad26.COV2.S vaccination and SARS-CoV-2 variants. This table comes from immunoSEQ multiplex PCR, and its TCRdb copy is limited to in-frame clones, with some not included. Here the sample spans about 400,000 clones, roughly 90% being singletons. The material sequenced was peripheral blood, taken in a trial of Ad26.COV2.S vaccine versus placebo. The receptor source for this set is a person between 18 and 65 years old who received the Ad26.COV2.S COVID-19 vaccine or a placebo. The CDR3 runs from the conserved cysteine through the conserved F or W. A D gene is named only where the DNA matches it firmly. The size field is filled for only some rows; it gives once, few, many or a size class.

TRBV4-3,.,TRBJ2-7,few,TGCGCCAGCAGCCAAGACCTGACAGGTCTCTACGAGCAGTACTTC,CASSQDLTGLYEQYF
TRBV28,.,TRBJ1-3,once,TGTGCCAGCAGTTTAGGTCAGGCCACTGGAAACACCATATATTTT,CASSLGQATGNTIYF
TRBV24-1,.,TRBJ2-7,.,TGTGCCACCAGTGACGCCCCCGGGGTAGGCTACGAGCAGTACTTC,CATSDAPGVGYEQYF
TRBV7-8,TRBD1,TRBJ2-7,.,TGTGCCAGCAGCCCCAGAAACCGGGACAGTTCCTACGAGCAGTACTTC,CASSPRNRDSSYEQYF
TRBV27,.,TRBJ2-2,.,TGTGCCAGCAGTTTACCCACCGGGGAGCTGTTTTTT,CASSLPTGELFF
TRBV12-3/TRBV12-4,.,TRBJ2-1,.,TGTGCCAGCAGTTTTAAGAGAAATGAGCAGTTCTTC,CASSFKRNEQFF
TRBV7-6,.,TRBJ2-2,.,TGTGCCAGCAGCCCACTAAATTTTGGACACGTCGGGGGCGGGGAGCTGTTTTTT,CASSPLNFGHVGGGELFF
TRBV5-1,.,TRBJ1-6,.,TGCGCCAGCAGCTTGGACGGCCTCTATAATTCACCCCTCCACTTT,CASSLDGLYNSPLHF
TRBV7-2,.,TRBJ1-3,.,TGTGCCAGCAGCTTAGATGTCCAGGGCGGAAACACCATATATTTT,CASSLDVQGGNTIYF
TRBV7-8,TRBD1,TRBJ2-7,.,TGTGCCAGCAGCCCCAATTCACAGGGGGCGATTTACTTC,CASSPNSQGAIYF
TRBV6-2/TRBV6-3,TRBD1,TRBJ1-1,few,TGTGCCAGCAGTTCCCAGGGGGTCGGGAACACTGAAGCTTTCTTT,CASSSQGVGNTEAFF
TRBV4-3,.,TRBJ1-3,.,TGCGCCAGCAGCCAAGGGGACACCCAGGGTGGAAACACCATATATTTT,CASSQGDTQGGNTIYF
TRBV7-6,TRBD1,TRBJ2-2,.,TGTGCCAGCAGCCGCGGACAGGGGGGAGGCGGGGAGCTGTTTTTT,CASSRGQGGGGELFF
TRBV5-1,TRBD2,TRBJ2-2,.,TGCGCCAGCAGCTCCGCGGGGGGCGCGGGCACCGGGGAGCTGTTTTTT,CASSSAGGAGTGELFF
TRBV7-9,.,TRBJ2-4,.,TGTGCCAGCAGCTTAGCCGAGGGCAGGGAAGGGAAAGGGTACATTCAGTACTTC,CASSLAEGREGKGYIQYF
TRBV7-2,.,TRBJ1-2,few,TGTGCCAGCAGCCGCGTTGTAGGGTTCGATGGCTACACCTTC,CASSRVVGFDGYTF
TRBV24-1,TRBD1,TRBJ1-2,.,TGTGCCACCACGACAAAGGACAGGAATGGCTACACCTTC,CATTTKDRNGYTF
TRBV7-9,.,TRBJ2-4,.,TGTGCCAGCAGCTTAGGGACTCTTGAGGCCAAAAACATTCAGTACTTC,CASSLGTLEAKNIQYF
TRBV11-2,.,TRBJ2-5,.,TGTGCCAGCAGCTTAGACTGGGTATTACAAGAGACCCAGTACTTC,CASSLDWVLQETQYF
TRBV6-4,.,TRBJ1-1,once,TGTGCCAGCAGTGACTCCTCTAACACTGAAGCTTTCTTT,CASSDSSNTEAFF
TRBV7-2,.,TRBJ1-2,few,TGTGCCAGCAGCTTGGATCTACGACGTCCCGGCGATGGCTACACCTTC,CASSLDLRRPGDGYTF